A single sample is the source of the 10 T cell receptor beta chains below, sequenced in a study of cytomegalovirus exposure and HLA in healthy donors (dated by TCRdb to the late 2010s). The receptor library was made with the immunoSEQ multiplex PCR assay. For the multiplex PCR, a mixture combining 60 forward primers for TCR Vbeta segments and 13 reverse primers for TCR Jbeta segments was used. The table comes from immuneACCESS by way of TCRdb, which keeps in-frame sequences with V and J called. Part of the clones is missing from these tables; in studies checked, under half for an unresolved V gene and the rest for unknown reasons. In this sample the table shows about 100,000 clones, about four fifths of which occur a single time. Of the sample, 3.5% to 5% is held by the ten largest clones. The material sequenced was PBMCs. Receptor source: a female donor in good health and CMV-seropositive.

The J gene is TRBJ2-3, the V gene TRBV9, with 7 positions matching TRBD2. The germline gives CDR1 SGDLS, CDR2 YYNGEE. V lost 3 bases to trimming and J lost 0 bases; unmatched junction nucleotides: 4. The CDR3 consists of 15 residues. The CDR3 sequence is CASSGLASSTDTQYF. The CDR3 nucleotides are TGTGCCAGCAGCGGACTAGCATCTAGCACAGATACGCAGTATTTT.

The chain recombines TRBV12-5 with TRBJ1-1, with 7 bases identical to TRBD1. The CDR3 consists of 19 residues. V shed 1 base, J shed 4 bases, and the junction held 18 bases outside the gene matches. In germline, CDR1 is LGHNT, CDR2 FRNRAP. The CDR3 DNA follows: TGTGCTAGTGGTTTGGCCTTCGATGGGACAGCCTTTAGTGTCACTGAAGCTTTCTTT. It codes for CASGLAFDGTAFSVTEAFF.

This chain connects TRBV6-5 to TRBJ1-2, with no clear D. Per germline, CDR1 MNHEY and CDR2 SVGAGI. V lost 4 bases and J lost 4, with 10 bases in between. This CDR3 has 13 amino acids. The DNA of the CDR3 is TGTGCCAGCAGTTTGTTTTCCGGCTATGGCTACACCTTC. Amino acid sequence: CASSLFSGYGYTF.

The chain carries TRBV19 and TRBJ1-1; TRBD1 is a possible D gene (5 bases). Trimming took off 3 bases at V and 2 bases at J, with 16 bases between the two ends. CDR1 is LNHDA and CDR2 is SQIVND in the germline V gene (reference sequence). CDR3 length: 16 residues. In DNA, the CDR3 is TGTGCCAGTAGTATTGGGGCAGGGCGGCGAAACACTGAAGCTTTCTTT. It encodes CASSIGAGRRNTEAFF.

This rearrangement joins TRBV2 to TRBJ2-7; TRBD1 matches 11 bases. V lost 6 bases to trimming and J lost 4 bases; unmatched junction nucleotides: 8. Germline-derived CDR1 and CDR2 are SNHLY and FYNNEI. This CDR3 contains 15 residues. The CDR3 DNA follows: TGTGCCAGCAGCTACTCGGGGACAGGGGGGTACGAGCAGTACTTC. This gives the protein CASSYSGTGGYEQYF.

CDR3 sequence reads: CASSADRVAESPLHF. CDR3 sequence (DNA): TGTGCCAGCAGCGCCGACAGGGTAGCGGAATCACCCCTCCACTTT. This chain uses TRBV9 with TRBJ1-6; 7 bases are shared with TRBD1. With V trimmed by 3 bases and J by 10 bases, 10 bases remained unmatched. The CDR3 has 15 amino acids. The V gene's germline CDR1 is SGDLS and CDR2 YYNGEE.

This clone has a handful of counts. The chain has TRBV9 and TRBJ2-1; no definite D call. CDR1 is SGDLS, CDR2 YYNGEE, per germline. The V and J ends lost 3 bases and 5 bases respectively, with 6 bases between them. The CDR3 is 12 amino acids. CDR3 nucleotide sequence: TGTGCCAGCAGCGCCCAAAACAATGAGCAGTTCTTC. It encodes CASSAQNNEQFF.

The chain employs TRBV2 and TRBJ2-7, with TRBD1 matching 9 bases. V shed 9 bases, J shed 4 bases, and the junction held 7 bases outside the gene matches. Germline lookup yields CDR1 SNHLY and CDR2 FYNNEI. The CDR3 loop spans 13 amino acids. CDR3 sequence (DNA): TGTGCCAGGGGGAATGACAGGGGGTACGAGCAGTACTTC. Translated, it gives CARGNDRGYEQYF.

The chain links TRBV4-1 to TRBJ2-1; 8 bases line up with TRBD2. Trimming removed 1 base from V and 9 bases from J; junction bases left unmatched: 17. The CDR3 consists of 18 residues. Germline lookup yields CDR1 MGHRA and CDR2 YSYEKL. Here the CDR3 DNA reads TGCGCCAGCAGCCAAGTGAGCGGAGCGGGAGTTGGGGGGACTGAGCAGTTCTTC. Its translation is CASSQVSGAGVGGTEQFF.

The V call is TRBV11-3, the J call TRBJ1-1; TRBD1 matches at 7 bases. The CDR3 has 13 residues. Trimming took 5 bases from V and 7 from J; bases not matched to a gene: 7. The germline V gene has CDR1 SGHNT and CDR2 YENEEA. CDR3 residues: CASSPGYRGEAFF. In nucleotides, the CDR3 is TGTGCCAGCAGCCCAGGATACAGGGGTGAAGCTTTCTTT. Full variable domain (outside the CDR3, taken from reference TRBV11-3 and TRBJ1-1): EAGVVQSPRYKIIEKKQPVAFWCNPISGHNTLYWYLQNLGQGPELLIRYENEEAVDDSQLPKDRFSAERLKGVDSTLKIQPAELGDSAVYLCASSPGYRGEAFFGQGTRLTVV.